This T cell receptor (beta chain) was identified during a study of cytomegalovirus exposure and HLA in healthy donors. The PCR employed 60 Vbeta primers together with 13 Jbeta primers. Profiling relied on immunoSEQ multiplex PCR, and the TCRdb table lists in-frame clones only, not all of them. The profile shows 150,000 to 180,000 clones, 80% of them singletons. This CDR3 is built from 15 residues. Unmatched junction bases numbered 8, after V lost 4 bases and J lost 8 bases. Germline values: CDR1 MNHNS, CDR2 SASEGT. This clonotype originated in a man aged 25 to 45 in good health and CMV-seropositive. The sample was PBMCs. V is TRBV6-1 and J is TRBJ1-4; 9 nucleotides agree with TRBD1. CDR3 loop: CASSVSGTGREKLFF. The CDR3 nucleotides are TGTGCCAGCAGTGTTTCCGGGACAGGGCGCGAAAAACTGTTTTTT.